This T cell receptor (beta chain) was captured in a study of blood T cell repertoires in COVID-19 (TCRdb year 2020). In terms of the full investigation: Samples from collaborators originated in the United States, Italy and Spain and spanned both the acute and convalescent phases of COVID-19. The prospective study material was composed of cDNA or gDNA derived from T cells, B-cell-depleted T cells, or PBMCs. The dataset comprised deeply sampled blood TCRbeta repertoires from subjects exposed to, actively infected with, or recovered from COVID-19. The repertoires were made available in a free public database intended to serve as a resource for research on the immune response to SARS-CoV-2. The samples were drawn from two sources: the first 160 participants of the ongoing ImmuneRACE study, and 1,254 subjects contributed by 6 global collaborators. The sample metadata nearly always contained a de-identified subject ID, COVID-19 status, age in years and sex. Where available, HLA class I and class II types were taken from metadata supplied by the sample provider and were not determined by assay-based typing.

Whole blood was collected in K2EDTA tubes by collaborating institutions according to the institutions' own protocols. For TCRbeta analysis, collaborators shipped samples in one of three forms: frozen whole blood, isolated PBMCs, or DNA extracted from either of those sample types. Summary of the overall study and its limitations: The amount of clinical and demographic metadata varied by source and participant and was provided uncurated.

Inclusive of the bounding cysteine and phenylalanine, the CDR3 is 14 residues long. Kept here is only the CDR3 DNA, which spans 42 bases and is read in frame from base 1. Taken from the germline V gene, the CDR1 and CDR2 loops are LGHNA and YNFKEQ. Compared with germline, V lacks 0 bases and J lacks 11 bases; bases without a gene match: 5. As to this clone: Its antigen is not yet known. Per-base qualities were not stored, and no clone one base away is much larger.

TCRbeta CDR3 regions were amplified from genomic DNA using the immunoSEQ Assay, a bias-controlled multiplex PCR. The source study handled its data this way. The number of nucleated cells in each sample was estimated from the amplification of reference gene primers within the assay. Sequence reads were collapsed and filtered to measure the absolute abundance of every unique TCRbeta CDR3 rearrangement. Productive Simpson clonality was computed per sample as the square root of Simpson's diversity index over productive rearrangements. Sourced from immuneACCESS, this table was stored by TCRdb with only in-frame sequences that have V and J called. A share of the clones is absent; for the studies checked, an unresolved V gene accounts for under half, and the remainder has no known explanation. Clone size and V and J calls were adopted from that table, with D and trimming inferred from the DNA. The sample table shows roughly 66,000 clones, and around 82% are seen once. The leading ten clones occupy under 8% of the sample.

The V gene is TRBV4-2 and the J gene is TRBJ2-3, with TRBD2 matching 10 junction bases. Source material: peripheral blood. The sequence was obtained from a man aged 55-75 years with acute or convalescent COVID-19. The CDR3 region has the sequence CASSQDGAGGLQYF. The DNA sequence is TGTGCCAGCAGCCAAGACGGAGCGGGGGGGTTGCAGTATTTT.